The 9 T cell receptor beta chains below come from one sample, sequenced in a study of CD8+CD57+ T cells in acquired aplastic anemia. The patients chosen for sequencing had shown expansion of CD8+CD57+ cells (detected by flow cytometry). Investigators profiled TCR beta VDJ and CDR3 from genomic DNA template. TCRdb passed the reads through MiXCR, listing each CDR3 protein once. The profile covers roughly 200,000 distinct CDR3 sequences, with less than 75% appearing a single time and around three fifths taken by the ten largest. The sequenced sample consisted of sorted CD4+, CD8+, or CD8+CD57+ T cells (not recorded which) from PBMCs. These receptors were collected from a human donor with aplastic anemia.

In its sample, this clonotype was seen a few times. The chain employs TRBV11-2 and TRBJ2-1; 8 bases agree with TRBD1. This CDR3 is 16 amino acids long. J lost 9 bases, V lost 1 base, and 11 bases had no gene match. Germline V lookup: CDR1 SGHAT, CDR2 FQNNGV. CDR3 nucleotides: TGTGCCAGCAGCTTAGCGGGCCCCGACAGGGGTTCTGAGCAGTTCTTC. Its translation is CASSLAGPDRGSEQFF.

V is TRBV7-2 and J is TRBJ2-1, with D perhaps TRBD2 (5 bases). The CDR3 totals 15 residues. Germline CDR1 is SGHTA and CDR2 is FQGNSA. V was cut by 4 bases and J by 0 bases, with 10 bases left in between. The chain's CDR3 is CASSYSASSYNEQFF. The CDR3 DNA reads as TGTGCCAGCAGCTATAGCGCGAGCTCCTACAATGAGCAGTTCTTC.

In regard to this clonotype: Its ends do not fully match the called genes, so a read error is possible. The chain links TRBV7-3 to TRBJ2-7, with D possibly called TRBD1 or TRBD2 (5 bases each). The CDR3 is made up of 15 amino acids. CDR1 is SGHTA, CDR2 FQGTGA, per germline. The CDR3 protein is CASSQDNLRGYEQYF. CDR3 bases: TGCGCCAGCAGCCAAGATAATTTGAGGGGCTACGAGCAGTACTTC.

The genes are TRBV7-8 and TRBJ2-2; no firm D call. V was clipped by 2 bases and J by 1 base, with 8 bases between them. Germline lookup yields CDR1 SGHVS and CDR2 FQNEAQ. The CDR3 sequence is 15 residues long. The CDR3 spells CASSLLGRNTGELFF. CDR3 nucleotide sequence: TGTGCCAGCAGCTTACTAGGAAGGAACACCGGGGAGCTGTTTTTT.

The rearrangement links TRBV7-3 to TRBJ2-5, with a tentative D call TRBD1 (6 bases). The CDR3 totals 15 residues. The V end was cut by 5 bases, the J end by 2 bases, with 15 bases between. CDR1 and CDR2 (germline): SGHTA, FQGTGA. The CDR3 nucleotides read TGTGCCAGCAGCCCCACAGGGTCTGGGCAAGAGACCCAGTACTTC. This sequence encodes CASSPTGSGQETQYF.

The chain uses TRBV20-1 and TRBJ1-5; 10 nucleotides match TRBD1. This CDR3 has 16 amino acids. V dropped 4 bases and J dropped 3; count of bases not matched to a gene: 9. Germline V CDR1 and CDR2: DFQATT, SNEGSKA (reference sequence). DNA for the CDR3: TGCAGTGCTATACGACAGGGGGCGCGTAACAATCAGCCCCAGCATTTT. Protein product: CSAIRQGARNNQPQHF.

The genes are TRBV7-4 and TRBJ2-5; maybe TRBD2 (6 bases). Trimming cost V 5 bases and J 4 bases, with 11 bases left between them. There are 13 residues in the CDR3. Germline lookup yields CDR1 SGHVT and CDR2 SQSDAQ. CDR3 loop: CASSQVGGETQYF. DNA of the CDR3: TGTGCCAGCAGCCAAGTCGGGGGAGAGACCCAGTACTTC.

The CDR3 DNA follows: TGTGCCAGCAGCCACAGGTCTAGCACAGATACGCAGTATTTT. Its translation: CASSHRSSTDTQYF. V usage is TRBV7-9 and J usage is TRBJ2-3, with D possibly matching TRBD1 (5 bases). Germline V CDR1 and CDR2: SEHNR, FQNEAQ (reference sequence). V dropped 5 bases and J dropped 0 bases, with 9 bases sitting between them. CDR3 length: 14 residues.

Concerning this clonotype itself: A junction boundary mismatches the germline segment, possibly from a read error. The CDR3 protein is CASSQQGMNTEAFF. CDR3 coding DNA: TGTGCCAGCAGCCAACAGGGCATGAACACTGAAGCTTTCTTT. V usage is TRBV5-1 and J usage is TRBJ1-1; TRBD1 is a possible D gene (6 bases). CDR3 length: 14 amino acids. The germline gives CDR1 SGHRS, CDR2 YFSETQ.